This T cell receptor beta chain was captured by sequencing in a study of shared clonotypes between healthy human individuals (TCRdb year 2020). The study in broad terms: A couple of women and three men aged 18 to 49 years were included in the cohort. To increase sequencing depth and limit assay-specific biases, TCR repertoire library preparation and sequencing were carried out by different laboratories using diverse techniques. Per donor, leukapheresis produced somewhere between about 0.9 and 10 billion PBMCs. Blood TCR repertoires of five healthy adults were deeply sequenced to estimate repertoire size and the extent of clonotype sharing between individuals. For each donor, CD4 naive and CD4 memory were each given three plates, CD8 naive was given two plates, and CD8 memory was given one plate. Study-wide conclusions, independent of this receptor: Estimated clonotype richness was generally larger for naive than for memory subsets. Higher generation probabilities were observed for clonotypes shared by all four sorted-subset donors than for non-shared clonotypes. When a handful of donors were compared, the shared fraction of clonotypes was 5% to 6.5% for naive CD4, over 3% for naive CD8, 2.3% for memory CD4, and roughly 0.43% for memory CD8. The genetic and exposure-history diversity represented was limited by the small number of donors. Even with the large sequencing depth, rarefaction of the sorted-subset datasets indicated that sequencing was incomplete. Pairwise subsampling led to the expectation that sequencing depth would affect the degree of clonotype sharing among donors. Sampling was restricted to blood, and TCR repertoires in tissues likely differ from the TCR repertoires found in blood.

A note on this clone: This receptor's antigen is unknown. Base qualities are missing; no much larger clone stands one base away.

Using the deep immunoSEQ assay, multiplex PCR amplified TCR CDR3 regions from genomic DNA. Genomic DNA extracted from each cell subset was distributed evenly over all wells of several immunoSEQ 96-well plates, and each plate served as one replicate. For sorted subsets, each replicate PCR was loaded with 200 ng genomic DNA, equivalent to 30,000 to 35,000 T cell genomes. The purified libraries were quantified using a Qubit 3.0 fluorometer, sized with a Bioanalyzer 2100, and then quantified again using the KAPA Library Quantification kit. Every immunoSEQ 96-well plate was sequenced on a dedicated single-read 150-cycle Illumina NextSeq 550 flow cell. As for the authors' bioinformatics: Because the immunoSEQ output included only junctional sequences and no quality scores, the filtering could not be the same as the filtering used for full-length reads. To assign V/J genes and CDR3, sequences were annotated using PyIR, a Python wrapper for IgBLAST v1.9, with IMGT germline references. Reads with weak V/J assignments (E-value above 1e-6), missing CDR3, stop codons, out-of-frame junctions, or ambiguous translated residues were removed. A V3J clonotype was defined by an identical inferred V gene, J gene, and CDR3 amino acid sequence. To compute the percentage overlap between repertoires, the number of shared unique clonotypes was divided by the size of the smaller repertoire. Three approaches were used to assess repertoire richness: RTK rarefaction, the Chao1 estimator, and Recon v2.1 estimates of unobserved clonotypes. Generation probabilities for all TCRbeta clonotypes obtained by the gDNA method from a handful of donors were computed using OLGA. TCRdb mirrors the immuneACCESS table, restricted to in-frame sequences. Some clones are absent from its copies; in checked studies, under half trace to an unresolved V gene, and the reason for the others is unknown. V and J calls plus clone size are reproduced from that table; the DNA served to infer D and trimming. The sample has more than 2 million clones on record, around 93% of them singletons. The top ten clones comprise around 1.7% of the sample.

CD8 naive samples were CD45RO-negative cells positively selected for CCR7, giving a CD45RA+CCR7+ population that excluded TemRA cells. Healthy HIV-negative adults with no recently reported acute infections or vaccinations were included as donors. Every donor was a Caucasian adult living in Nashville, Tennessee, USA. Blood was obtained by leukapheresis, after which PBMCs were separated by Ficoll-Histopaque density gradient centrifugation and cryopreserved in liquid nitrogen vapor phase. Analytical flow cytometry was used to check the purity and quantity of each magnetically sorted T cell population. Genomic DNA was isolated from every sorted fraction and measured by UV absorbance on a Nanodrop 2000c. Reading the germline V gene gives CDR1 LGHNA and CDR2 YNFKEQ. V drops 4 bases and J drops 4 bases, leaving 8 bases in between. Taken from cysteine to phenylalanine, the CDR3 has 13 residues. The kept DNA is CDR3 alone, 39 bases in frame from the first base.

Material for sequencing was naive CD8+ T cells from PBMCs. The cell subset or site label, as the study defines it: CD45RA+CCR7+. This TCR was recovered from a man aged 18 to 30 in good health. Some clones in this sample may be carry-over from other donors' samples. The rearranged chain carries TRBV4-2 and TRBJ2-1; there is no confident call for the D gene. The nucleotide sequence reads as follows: TGTGCCAGCAGCCTTGGACGGTACAATGAGCAGTTCTTC. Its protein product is CASSLGRYNEQFF.